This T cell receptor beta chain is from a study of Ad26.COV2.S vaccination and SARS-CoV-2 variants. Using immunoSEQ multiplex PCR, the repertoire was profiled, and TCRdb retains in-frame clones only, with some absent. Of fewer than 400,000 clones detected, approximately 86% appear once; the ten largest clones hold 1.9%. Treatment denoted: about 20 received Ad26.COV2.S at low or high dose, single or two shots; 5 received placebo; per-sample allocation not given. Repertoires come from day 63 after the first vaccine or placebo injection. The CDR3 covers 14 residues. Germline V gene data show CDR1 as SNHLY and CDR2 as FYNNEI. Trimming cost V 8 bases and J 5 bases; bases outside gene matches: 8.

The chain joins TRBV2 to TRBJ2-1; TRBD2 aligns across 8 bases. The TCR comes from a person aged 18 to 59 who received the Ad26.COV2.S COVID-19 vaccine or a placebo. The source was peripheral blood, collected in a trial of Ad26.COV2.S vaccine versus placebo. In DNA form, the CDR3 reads TGTGCCAGCCTCTCATTAGCGGGGAACAATGAGCAGTTCTTC. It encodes CASLSLAGNNEQFF.